Each of the 25 T cell receptor beta chains below was sequenced from the same sample in a study of blood T cell repertoires in COVID-19. Data came from immunoSEQ multiplex PCR; TCRdb stores just in-frame clones and leaves some out. The sample includes some 250,000 clones, 75% to 90% of them seen just once. Sequenced sample: PBMCs or T cells enriched from blood (not recorded which). All receptors come from a man between 40 and 49 years old who had recovered from COVID-19.

The table lists this clone with a few counts. This chain uses TRBV7-6 with TRBJ2-2; possible D gene TRBD2, 5 bases. V lost 4 bases and J lost 1, with 7 bases in between. Germline V lookup: CDR1 SGHVS, CDR2 FNYEAQ. The CDR3 is made up of 14 amino acids. The CDR3 bases are TGTGCCAGCAGCTGGGCGGGGAACACCGGGGAGCTGTTTTTT. Residues: CASSWAGNTGELFF.

The chain carries TRBV11-3 and TRBJ2-1; the match to TRBD1 covers 7 bases. The germline gives CDR1 SGHNT, CDR2 YENEEA. Germline trimming cut 5 bases from V and 3 bases from J; bases unmatched to any gene: 1. CDR3 length: 13 amino acids. The CDR3 here is CASSRDSYNEQFF. For the CDR3, the DNA is TGTGCCAGCAGCAGGGACAGCTACAATGAGCAGTTCTTC.

This sequence joins TRBV3-1 (or the pseudogene TRBV3-2) and TRBJ2-1; D perhaps matches TRBD2 (7 bases). V shed 0 bases and J shed 5 bases, with 17 bases lying between them. CDR3 length equals 17 residues. Per the germline V gene, CDR1 is LGHDT and CDR2 is YNNKEL (reference sequence). CDR3 in DNA: TGTGCCAGCAGCCAAGATAGGGGCGGGGGCCCCCACAATGAGCAGTTCTTC. It translates to CASSQDRGGGPHNEQFF.

The gene calls are TRBV7-6 and TRBJ2-1; TRBD2 matches 8 bases. The junction had 7 bases not matched to a gene; V was cut back by 6 bases and J by 0 bases. This CDR3 is built from 16 residues. Germline values: CDR1 SGHVS, CDR2 FNYEAQ. The CDR3 loop reads CASRPVAGSSYNEQFF. The CDR3 DNA sequence: TGTGCCAGCAGACCTGTAGCGGGGAGCTCCTACAATGAGCAGTTCTTC.

This chain connects TRBV5-5 to TRBJ1-4; 9 positions agree with TRBD1. CDR3 length: 14 residues. Losses at the gene ends were 6 bases for V and 8 bases for J; bases not matched to a gene: 8. The V gene's germline CDR1 is SGHKS and CDR2 YYEKEE (reference sequence). This CDR3 is CASTSGTGSEKLFF. For the CDR3, the DNA is TGTGCCAGCACCTCCGGGACAGGGTCGGAAAAACTGTTTTTT.

This chain links TRBV4-2 with TRBJ2-5, with D hard to call. CDR1 is LGHNA and CDR2 is YNFKEQ in the germline V gene. The CDR3 is made up of 13 amino acids. V was cut by 0 bases and J by 5 bases, with 7 bases left in between. The CDR3 DNA is TGTGCCAGCAGCCAAGATCGTTTGGAGACCCAGTACTTC. Its translation is CASSQDRLETQYF.

This clone has a single count. This chain connects TRBV7-2 to TRBJ2-5; D gene ambiguous. From germline, CDR1 is SGHTA and CDR2 FQGNSA. With 2 bases removed from V and 3 bases from J, the gap between germline ends came to 10 bases. This CDR3 has 14 residues. CDR3 region: CASSLNLLEETQYF. CDR3 in DNA: TGTGCCAGCAGCTTAAATCTCCTTGAAGAGACCCAGTACTTC.

This sequence joins TRBV7-2 and TRBJ1-5; TRBD1 is a possible D gene (6 bases). This CDR3 comprises 14 residues. V shed 5 bases and J shed 4 bases, with 12 bases lying between them. CDR1 SGHTA and CDR2 FQGNSA come from the germline V gene. Written as DNA, the CDR3 is TGTGCCAGCAGCCTAGGGGGGGGGAATCAGCCCCAGCATTTT. Its protein is CASSLGGGNQPQHF.

The rearrangement uses TRBV11-2 and TRBJ1-2; D unclear. The germline V gene has CDR1 SGHAT and CDR2 FQNNGV. The CDR3 is 15 residues long. Trimming took 1 base from V and 2 from J, leaving 11 bases between them. The CDR3 sequence is CASSLVSGSNYGYTF. For the CDR3, the DNA is TGTGCCAGCAGCTTAGTGTCGGGTTCGAACTATGGCTACACCTTC.

This clone was detected only once. V gene TRBV27 combines with J gene TRBJ1-4; TRBD1 agrees at 9 bases. CDR1 is MNHEY, CDR2 SMNVEV, per germline (reference sequence). The CDR3 is made up of 14 amino acids. V lost 6 bases and J lost 7; bases outside the gene matches: 6. CDR3 DNA sequence: TGTGCCAGCAGCCGGACAGGGGTGGGTGAAAAACTGTTTTTT. Translation gives CASSRTGVGEKLFF.

The chain uses TRBV7-9 and TRBJ2-1; 7 bases match TRBD1. The germline CDR1 and CDR2 sequences are SEHNR and FQNEAQ (reference sequence). V shed 5 bases and J 6 bases; nucleotides not matched to a gene: 10. The CDR3 is 15 amino acids. The CDR3 protein is CASSQGVAAPNEQFF. CDR3 in DNA: TGTGCCAGCAGCCAGGGGGTAGCTGCCCCCAATGAGCAGTTCTTC.

The V and J genes are TRBV30 and TRBJ2-7; D is undetermined. V lost 4 bases and J 1 base, leaving 14 bases between the germline ends. In germline, CDR1 is GTSNPN, CDR2 SVGIG (reference sequence). The CDR3 runs 14 residues. CDR3 residues: CAWKFSQASYEQYF. DNA of the CDR3: TGTGCCTGGAAGTTTAGTCAGGCGTCCTACGAGCAGTACTTC.

This rearrangement joins TRBV7-2 to TRBJ2-2; maybe TRBD2 (5 bases). The germline V and J ends were trimmed by 1 base and 2 bases, with 11 bases remaining between them. The germline V gene has CDR1 SGHTA and CDR2 FQGNSA. The CDR3 runs 16 residues. The CDR3 DNA reads TGTGCCAGCAGCTTAGTCGGAGGAATAAACACCGGGGAGCTGTTTTTT. Residues: CASSLVGGINTGELFF.

V and J are TRBV5-1 and TRBJ2-3; 9 bases map to TRBD2. Trimming cost V 0 bases and J 6 bases; bases outside gene matches: 8. The CDR3 is 16 residues long. The germline V gene has CDR1 SGHRS and CDR2 YFSETQ. This chain's CDR3 is CASSLDAGGPDDTQYF. In DNA, the CDR3 is TGCGCCAGCAGCTTGGACGCGGGGGGGCCTGATGATACGCAGTATTTT.

This chain links TRBV9 with TRBJ1-2, with D possibly TRBD1 on 6 matching bases. Looked up from germline, CDR1 is SGDLS and CDR2 is YYNGEE. The ends were cut back, 0 bases at V and 5 bases at J, with 14 bases in the middle. The CDR3 totals 15 residues. The CDR3 protein is CASSVGGRGGYGYTF. The CDR3 nucleotides read TGTGCCAGCAGCGTAGGGGGAAGAGGGGGTTATGGCTACACCTTC.

As regards this clone: One end of the junction is discordant with germline, which a read error may explain. The rearrangement joins TRBV7-3 to TRBJ2-6, with 8 bases that match TRBD1. This CDR3 is built from 17 residues. Germline V gene data show CDR1 as SGHTA and CDR2 as FQGTGA. CDR3 nucleotides: TGTGCCAGCAGCGTAACAGGGGGAGTCTCTGGGGCCAACGTCCTGACTTTC. This gives the protein CASSVTGGVSGANVLTF.

The V call is TRBV21-1, the J call TRBJ1-6; TRBD1 was called by the table and not checked on the DNA. TRBV21-1 constitutes a pseudogene. The CDR3 spans 12 residues. The CDR3 nucleotides read TGTGCCAGCAGCAAGGCCAGGTCACCCCTCCACTTT. Its translation: CASSKARSPLHF.

The V and J genes are TRBV4-3 and TRBJ2-1; 8 bases agree with TRBD1. The CDR3 runs 15 residues. Germline V gives CDR1 LGHNA, CDR2 YSLEER. V shed 2 bases, J shed 4 bases, and the junction held 4 bases outside the gene matches. The CDR3 protein is CASSQYDRGYNEQFF. Written as DNA, the CDR3 is TGCGCCAGCAGCCAATACGACAGGGGATACAATGAGCAGTTCTTC.

The chain recombines TRBV7-6 with TRBJ2-1; maybe TRBD2 (5 bases). The CDR3 has 14 amino acids. Trimming pared 1 base from V and 7 bases from J, leaving 11 bases between. From germline, CDR1 is SGHVS and CDR2 FNYEAQ. The CDR3 loop is CASSLDRSGNEQFF. The CDR3 DNA follows: TGTGCCAGCAGCTTAGATCGGTCGGGGAATGAGCAGTTCTTC. Using reference TRBV7-6 and TRBJ2-1 for the parts outside the CDR3, the full variable domain is GAGVSQSPRYKVTKRGQDVALRCDPISGHVSLYWYRQALGQGPEFLTYFNYEAQQDKSGLPNDRFSAERPEGSISTLTIQRTEQRDSAMYRCASSLDRSGNEQFFGPGTRLTVL.

This clone was picked up a small number of times. This sequence joins TRBV20-1 and TRBJ2-1; 10 nucleotides line up with TRBD2. Germline lookup yields CDR1 DFQATT and CDR2 SNEGSKA (reference sequence). V gave up 6 bases and J gave up 3 bases; unmatched junction bases: 8. The CDR3 loop spans 15 amino acids. The CDR3 DNA follows: TGCAGTGCGAGTCCGACTAGCGGGTACTACAATGAGCAGTTCTTC. Translating gives CSASPTSGYYNEQFF.

This chain uses TRBV30 with TRBJ1-5, with TRBD1 identical over 8 bases. Germline CDR1 is GTSNPN and CDR2 is SVGIG (reference sequence). The CDR3 has 15 residues. Losses at the gene ends were 5 bases for V and 6 bases for J; bases not matched to a gene: 12. CDR3 protein: CAWGQGQGPGQPQHF. In DNA, the CDR3 is TGTGCCTGGGGCCAAGGACAGGGCCCTGGTCAGCCCCAGCATTTT.

This chain links TRBV6-5 with TRBJ2-1; the match to TRBD2 covers 13 bases. CDR1 is MNHEY and CDR2 is SVGAGI in the germline V gene. The CDR3 covers 15 residues. With V trimmed by 6 bases and J by 7 bases, 6 bases remained unmatched. The CDR3: CASRRTSGRLNEQFF. The CDR3, as DNA: TGTGCCAGCAGAAGGACTAGCGGGAGATTGAATGAGCAGTTCTTC.

The V gene is TRBV2, the J gene TRBJ2-1; TRBD2 agrees at 12 bases. V was clipped by 5 bases and J by 4 bases; unmatched bases: 6. The length of the CDR3 is 16 residues. CDR1 and CDR2 from the germline V gene are SNHLY and FYNNEI. In nucleotides, the CDR3 is TGTGCCAGCAGTCCCAGGACTAGCGGGAATTACAATGAGCAGTTCTTC. Its protein product is CASSPRTSGNYNEQFF.

There are a few counts of this clone. The chain carries TRBV19 and TRBJ2-7; 10 bases are a match to TRBD2. Germline CDR1 and CDR2: LNHDA and SQIVND (reference sequence). This CDR3 comprises 15 residues. The junction had 4 bases not matched to a gene; V was cut back by 3 bases and J by 2 bases. The CDR3 is CASSMEREGTYEQYF. The CDR3 DNA reads as TGTGCCAGTAGTATGGAGCGGGAGGGGACCTACGAGCAGTACTTC. Complete variable domain (other parts from reference TRBV19 and TRBJ2-7): DGGITQSPKYLFRKEGQNVTLSCEQNLNHDAMYWYRQDPGQGLRLIYYSQIVNDFQKGDIAEGYSVSREKKESFPLTVTSAQKNPTAFYLCASSMEREGTYEQYFGPGTRLTVT.

The J gene is TRBJ2-1, the V gene TRBV3-1 (or the pseudogene TRBV3-2); 9 bases match TRBD2. The V gene end was trimmed by 2 bases and the J gene end by 6 bases; junction bases not matched to a gene: 11. The CDR3 length is 17 residues. CDR1 is LGHDT, CDR2 YNNKEL, per germline (reference sequence). The CDR3 DNA is TGTGCCAGCAGCCAACACGCCGGGCTAGCGGGAACCAATGAGCAGTTCTTC. Translation gives CASSQHAGLAGTNEQFF.